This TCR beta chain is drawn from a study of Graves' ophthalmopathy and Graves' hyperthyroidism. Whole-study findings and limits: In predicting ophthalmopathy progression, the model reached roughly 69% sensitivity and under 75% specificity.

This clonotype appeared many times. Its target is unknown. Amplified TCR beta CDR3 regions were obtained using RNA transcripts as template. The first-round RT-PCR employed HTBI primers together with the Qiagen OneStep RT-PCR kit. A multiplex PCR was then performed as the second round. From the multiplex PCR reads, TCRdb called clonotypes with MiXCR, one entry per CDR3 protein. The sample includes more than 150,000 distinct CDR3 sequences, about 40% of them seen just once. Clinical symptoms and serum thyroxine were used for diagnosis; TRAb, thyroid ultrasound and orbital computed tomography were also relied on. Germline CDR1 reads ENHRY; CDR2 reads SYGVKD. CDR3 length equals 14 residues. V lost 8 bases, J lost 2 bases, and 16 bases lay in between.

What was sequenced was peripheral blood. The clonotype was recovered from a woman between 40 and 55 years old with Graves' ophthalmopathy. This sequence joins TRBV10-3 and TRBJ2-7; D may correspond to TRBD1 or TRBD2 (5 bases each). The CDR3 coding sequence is TGTGCCATCGGGGGACCATCCCAAACCTACGAGCAGTACTTC. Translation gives CAIGGPSQTYEQYF.